This is a list of T cell receptor beta chains from one sample in a study of blood T cell repertoires in COVID-19. The protocol was immunoSEQ multiplex PCR, while the TCRdb copy is restricted to in-frame clones and leaves out a portion. The top ten hold around 9.2% of the sample, which has about 210,000 clones, about 81% seen once. The specimen was PBMCs or T cells enriched from blood (not recorded which). The receptor source for this set is a man aged 40-55 years who had recovered from COVID-19. The CDR3 runs from the conserved cysteine through the conserved F or W. Each record gives: CDR3 DNA, CDR3 protein, V gene, CDR3 length, J gene, D gene, clone size. The D gene is left open where the match is weak. Not all rows give a size; the values are once, few, many and, for expanded clones, a class.

CDR3 DNA: TGTGCCTGGGACCGAGAGGATCCTTCACCCCTCCACTTT
CDR3 protein: CAWDREDPSPLHF
V gene: TRBV30
CDR3 length: 13
J gene: TRBJ1-6
D gene: .
clone size: few

CDR3 DNA: TGCAGTGCTAGTGTAGGAGGATACTATAGCAATCAGCCCCAGCATTTT
CDR3 protein: CSASVGGYYSNQPQHF
V gene: TRBV20-1
CDR3 length: 16
J gene: TRBJ1-5
D gene: .
clone size: .

CDR3 DNA: TGTGCCAGCAGTTACTCGAGCGGGGGGGTCTACAATGAGCAGTTCTTC
CDR3 protein: CASSYSSGGVYNEQFF
V gene: TRBV6-5
CDR3 length: 16
J gene: TRBJ2-1
D gene: TRBD2
clone size: .

CDR3 DNA: TGTGCCAGCAGTTCGTCACGAAAGCAACAGGGGGTTCTCTACGAGCAGTACTTC
CDR3 protein: CASSSSRKQQGVLYEQYF
V gene: TRBV27
CDR3 length: 18
J gene: TRBJ2-7
D gene: TRBD1
clone size: once

CDR3 DNA: TGCGCCAGCAGCTTGTCCCAGGGGGGCTCTGGAAACACCATATATTTT
CDR3 protein: CASSLSQGGSGNTIYF
V gene: TRBV5-1
CDR3 length: 16
J gene: TRBJ1-3
D gene: TRBD1
clone size: .

CDR3 DNA: TGTGCCAGCAGCGTAGGGCGGGGTAGTAACTATGGCTACACCTTC
CDR3 protein: CASSVGRGSNYGYTF
V gene: TRBV9
CDR3 length: 15
J gene: TRBJ1-2
D gene: .
clone size: few

CDR3 DNA: TGTGCCAGCTCAACGACAGGATTCATTGAAGCTTTCTTT
CDR3 protein: CASSTTGFIEAFF
V gene: TRBV18
CDR3 length: 13
J gene: TRBJ1-1
D gene: .
clone size: .

CDR3 DNA: TGTGCCAGTAGTGGACACCGAGAGGACTATGGCTACACCTTC
CDR3 protein: CASSGHREDYGYTF
V gene: TRBV19
CDR3 length: 14
J gene: TRBJ1-2
D gene: .
clone size: .

CDR3 DNA: TGTGCCAGCAGGCTTCCAGGGGTATACGAGCAGTACTTC
CDR3 protein: CASRLPGVYEQYF
V gene: TRBV6-5
CDR3 length: 13
J gene: TRBJ2-7
D gene: .
clone size: .

CDR3 DNA: TGTGCCAGCAGGGGTAGCGGGAGGGACTACGAGCAGTACTTC
CDR3 protein: CASRGSGRDYEQYF
V gene: TRBV5-5
CDR3 length: 14
J gene: TRBJ2-7
D gene: TRBD2
clone size: .

CDR3 DNA: TGTGCCAGCAGTCACCGAGGCCTCAATCAGCCCCAGCATTTT
CDR3 protein: CASSHRGLNQPQHF
V gene: TRBV4-2
CDR3 length: 14
J gene: TRBJ1-5
D gene: .
clone size: .

CDR3 DNA: TGCGCCAGCAGCCCTCGACAGACTAGCGGGAGAGTAGAAAAAGAGACCCAGTACTTC
CDR3 protein: CASSPRQTSGRVEKETQYF
V gene: TRBV4-1
CDR3 length: 19
J gene: TRBJ2-5
D gene: TRBD2
clone size: .

CDR3 DNA: TGTGCCAGCAGCTTAACCAGGGTAGCTGAAGCTTTCTTT
CDR3 protein: CASSLTRVAEAFF
V gene: TRBV7-3
CDR3 length: 13
J gene: TRBJ1-1
D gene: .
clone size: .

CDR3 DNA: TGTGCCAGCAGTTACGGCCGGGGACAGGGGGACTATGGCTACACCTTC
CDR3 protein: CASSYGRGQGDYGYTF
V gene: TRBV6-5
CDR3 length: 16
J gene: TRBJ1-2
D gene: TRBD1
clone size: .

CDR3 DNA: TGTGCCAGCAGTTACAGGGGACAGGGGGCGAGGGAGCAGTACTTC
CDR3 protein: CASSYRGQGAREQYF
V gene: TRBV6-5
CDR3 length: 15
J gene: TRBJ2-7
D gene: TRBD1
clone size: .

CDR3 DNA: TGTGCCACCAAATTAGCGGGAGACAATGAGCAGTTCTTC
CDR3 protein: CATKLAGDNEQFF
V gene: TRBV15
CDR3 length: 13
J gene: TRBJ2-1
D gene: TRBD2
clone size: .

CDR3 DNA: TGTGCCAGCAGCCAAGACGGGACACTCGGTTCCTACGAGCAGTACTTC
CDR3 protein: CASSQDGTLGSYEQYF
V gene: TRBV14
CDR3 length: 16
J gene: TRBJ2-7
D gene: .
clone size: few

CDR3 DNA: TGTGCCAGTAGTCCTACCGGAGGACAGAACTACGAGCAGTACTTC
CDR3 protein: CASSPTGGQNYEQYF
V gene: TRBV19
CDR3 length: 15
J gene: TRBJ2-7
D gene: .
clone size: once

CDR3 DNA: TGCGCCAGCAGTGATGGGGCGGGAGCTAACTATGGCTACACCTTC
CDR3 protein: CASSDGAGANYGYTF
V gene: TRBV10-2
CDR3 length: 15
J gene: TRBJ1-2
D gene: .
clone size: few

CDR3 DNA: TGTGCCAGCAGCCCACTAGCGGGAGAGGTTGGGAACGAGCAGTACTTC
CDR3 protein: CASSPLAGEVGNEQYF
V gene: TRBV3-1/TRBV3-2
CDR3 length: 16
J gene: TRBJ2-7
D gene: TRBD2
clone size: .

CDR3 DNA: TGTGCCAGCAGCTTTTTGGACAGGATGGGGACTGAAGCTTTCTTT
CDR3 protein: CASSFLDRMGTEAFF
V gene: TRBV5-6
CDR3 length: 15
J gene: TRBJ1-1
D gene: TRBD1
clone size: .

CDR3 DNA: TGCAGCGTTCCGGATCGGGGGTTAGACAATGAAAAACTGTTTTTT
CDR3 protein: CSVPDRGLDNEKLFF
V gene: TRBV29-1
CDR3 length: 15
J gene: TRBJ1-4
D gene: .
clone size: .

CDR3 DNA: TGTGCCAGCAGCTTACTGGTGGGCTCGAAGACCCAGTACTTC
CDR3 protein: CASSLLVGSKTQYF
V gene: TRBV7-3
CDR3 length: 14
J gene: TRBJ2-5
D gene: .
clone size: .

CDR3 DNA: TGTGCCAGCAGCCTCACGAGAGCGGAGACCCAGTACTTC
CDR3 protein: CASSLTRAETQYF
V gene: TRBV2
CDR3 length: 13
J gene: TRBJ2-5
D gene: .
clone size: .

CDR3 DNA: TGTGCCACCAGTGATTTGCTCCGGACTGGCCACAATGAGCAGTTCTTC
CDR3 protein: CATSDLLRTGHNEQFF
V gene: TRBV24-1
CDR3 length: 16
J gene: TRBJ2-1
D gene: .
clone size: .

CDR3 DNA: TGCAGCGTTGGAGTTTTTAGTACGAGCTCCTACGAGCAGTACTTC
CDR3 protein: CSVGVFSTSSYEQYF
V gene: TRBV29-1
CDR3 length: 15
J gene: TRBJ2-7
D gene: .
clone size: .